Sequencing of this T cell receptor beta chain was carried out in a study of cytomegalovirus exposure and HLA in healthy donors. Study-level results: A missense DCLRE1C variant was associated with V- and J-gene trimming of TCR beta chains in a later analysis, and an independent cohort replicated the association.

The CDR3 consists of 14 residues. Germline V lookup: CDR1 MNHEY, CDR2 SMNVEV (reference sequence). The ends were cut back, 4 bases at V and 8 bases at J, with 14 bases in the middle. The PCR had 60 Vbeta and 13 Jbeta primers. Assay used: immunoSEQ multiplex PCR; TCRdb lists only in-frame clones, some missing. The sample shows 200,000 or so clones, more than 65% of them seen only once. On this clone itself: Its antigen remains unidentified.

V is TRBV27 and J is TRBJ1-4; D is unresolved. The sequencing sample was made of PBMCs. The sequence derives from a woman aged 25 to 39 in good health and CMV-seropositive. The DNA of the CDR3 is TGTGCCAGCAGTTCGGGGAAGGTTAGGGAAAAACTGTTTTTT. Amino acid sequence: CASSSGKVREKLFF. Together with reference TRBV27 and TRBJ1-4, the CDR3 gives the full variable domain: EAQVTQNPRYLITVTGKKLTVTCSQNMNHEYMSWYRQDPGLGLRQIYYSMNVEVTDKGDVPEGYKVSRKEKRNFPLILESPSPNQTSLYFCASSSGKVREKLFFGSGTQLSVL.